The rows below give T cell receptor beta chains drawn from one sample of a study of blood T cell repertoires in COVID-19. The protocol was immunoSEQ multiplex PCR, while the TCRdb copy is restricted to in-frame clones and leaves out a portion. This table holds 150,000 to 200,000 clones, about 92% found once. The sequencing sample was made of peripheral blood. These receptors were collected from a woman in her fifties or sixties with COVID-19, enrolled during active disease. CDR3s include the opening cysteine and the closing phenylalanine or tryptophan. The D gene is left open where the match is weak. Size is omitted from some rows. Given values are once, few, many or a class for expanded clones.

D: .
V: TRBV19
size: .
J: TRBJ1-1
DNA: TGTGCCAGTGGGCAAGGGAACACTGAAGCTTTCTTT
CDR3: CASGQGNTEAFF

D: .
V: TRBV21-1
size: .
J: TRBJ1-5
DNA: TGTGCCAGCAGGGAACCGGGACAGTGCAATCAGCCCCAGCATTTT
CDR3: CASREPGQCNQPQHF

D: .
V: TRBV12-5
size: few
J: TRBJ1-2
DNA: TGTGCTAGTGGTTTGGTAGAGGCTGGCTACACCTTC
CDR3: CASGLVEAGYTF

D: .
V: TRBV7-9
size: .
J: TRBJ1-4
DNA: TGTGCCAGCAGCTTAGTACAGGGCCAAATCGGTGGACTGTTTTTT
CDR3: CASSLVQGQIGGLFF

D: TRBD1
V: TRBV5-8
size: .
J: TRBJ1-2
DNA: TGTGCCAGCAGCTCGGAGCCAGGACAGGCCAAAATCTATGGCTACACCTTC
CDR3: CASSSEPGQAKIYGYTF

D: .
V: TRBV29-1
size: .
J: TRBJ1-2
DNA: TGCAGCGTTGGCGGGGTGGGAGACCGGGGCTACACCTTC
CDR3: CSVGGVGDRGYTF

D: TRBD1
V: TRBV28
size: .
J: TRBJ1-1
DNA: TGTGCCAGCACTATGCGTAGGGGGCGGGTTGACACTGAAGCTTTCTTT
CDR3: CASTMRRGRVDTEAFF

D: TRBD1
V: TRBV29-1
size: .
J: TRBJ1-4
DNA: TGCAGCGCGAGGGGGGGGACAGGCAATGAAAAACTGTTTTTT
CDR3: CSARGGTGNEKLFF

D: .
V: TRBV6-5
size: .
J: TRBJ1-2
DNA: TGTGCCAGCAGCCGTACCCTGCGGGGCCACTATGGCTACACCTTC
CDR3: CASSRTLRGHYGYTF

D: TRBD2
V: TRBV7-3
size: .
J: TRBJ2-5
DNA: TGTGCCAGCAGCACAGGGACTAGCGTACAAGAGACCCAGTACTTC
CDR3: CASSTGTSVQETQYF

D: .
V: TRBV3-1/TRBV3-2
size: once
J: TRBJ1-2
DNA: TGTGCCAGCAGCCCGACAGATAACTATGGCTACACCTTC
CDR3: CASSPTDNYGYTF

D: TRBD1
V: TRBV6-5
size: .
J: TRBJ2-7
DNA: TGTGCCAGCAGTTACGGAGGGACAGGTTCCTACGAGCAGTACTTC
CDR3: CASSYGGTGSYEQYF

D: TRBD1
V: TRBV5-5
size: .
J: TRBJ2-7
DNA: TGTGCCAGCAGCCACGGGACAGTGACTTACGAGCAGTACTTC
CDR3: CASSHGTVTYEQYF

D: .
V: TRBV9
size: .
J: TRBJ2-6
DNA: TGTGCCAGCAGCGTGTCAGGCTCTGGGGCCAACGTCCTGACTTTC
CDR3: CASSVSGSGANVLTF

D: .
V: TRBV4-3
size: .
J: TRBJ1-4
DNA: TGCGCCAGCAGCCAAGTTCAGGGTTTTGAAAAACTGTTTTTT
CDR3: CASSQVQGFEKLFF

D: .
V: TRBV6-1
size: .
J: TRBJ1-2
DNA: TGTGCCAGCAGTGAAGCGCTGGTCGGGCTGGGGCGTCGGAGCGGCTACACCTTC
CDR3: CASSEALVGLGRRSGYTF

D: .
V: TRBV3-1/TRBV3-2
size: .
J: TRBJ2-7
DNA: TGTGCCAGCAGCCTTCGACTATCCTACGAGCAGTACTTC
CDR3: CASSLRLSYEQYF

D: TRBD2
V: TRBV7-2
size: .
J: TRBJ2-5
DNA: TGTGCCAGCAGCGCTAGCCGGGGGGTAGAGACCCAGTACTTC
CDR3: CASSASRGVETQYF

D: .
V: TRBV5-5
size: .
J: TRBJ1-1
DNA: TGTGCCAGCAGGTTGGACACAGGGAACACTGAAGCTTTCTTT
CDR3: CASRLDTGNTEAFF

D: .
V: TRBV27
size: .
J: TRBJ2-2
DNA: TGTGCCAGCAGTACGGAGGCTCGGGCGAACACCGGGGAGCTGTTTTTT
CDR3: CASSTEARANTGELFF

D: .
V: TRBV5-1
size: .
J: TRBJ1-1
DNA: TGCGCCAGCAGCTTGAGCTCGAACACTGAAGCTTTCTTT
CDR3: CASSLSSNTEAFF

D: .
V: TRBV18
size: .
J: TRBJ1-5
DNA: TGTGCCAGCTCACCGGGCGGAAGGGGTCAGCCCCAGCATTTT
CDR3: CASSPGGRGQPQHF

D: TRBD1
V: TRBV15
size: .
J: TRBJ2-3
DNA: TGTGCCACCAGCAGAGGGTCAGGGGGCGGCACAGATACGCAGTATTTT
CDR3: CATSRGSGGGTDTQYF

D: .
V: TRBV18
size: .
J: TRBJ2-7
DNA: TGTGCCAGCTCACCGGAGGGAGGCCACGAGCAGTACTTC
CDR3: CASSPEGGHEQYF

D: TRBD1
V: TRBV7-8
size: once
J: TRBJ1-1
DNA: TGTGCCAGCAGCTTAACCGCAGGGGGACGGATGAACACTGAAGCTTTCTTT
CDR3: CASSLTAGGRMNTEAFF

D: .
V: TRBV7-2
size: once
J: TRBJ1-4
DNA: TGTGCCAGCAGCCCTAGGTCGTCTAATGAAAAACTGTTTTTT
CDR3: CASSPRSSNEKLFF

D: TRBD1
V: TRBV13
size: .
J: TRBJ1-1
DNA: TGTGCCAGCAGTCGAAGGGGGCGGAGGAACACTGAAGCTTTCTTT
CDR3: CASSRRGRRNTEAFF

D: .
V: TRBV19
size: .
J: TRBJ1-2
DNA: TGTGCCAGCAGTACAGGGCATTACTATGGCTACACCTTC
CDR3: CASSTGHYYGYTF

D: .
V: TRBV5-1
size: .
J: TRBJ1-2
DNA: TGCGCCAGCAGCTTGGCGTTACAGGGTGGAGACTATGGCTACACCTTC
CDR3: CASSLALQGGDYGYTF

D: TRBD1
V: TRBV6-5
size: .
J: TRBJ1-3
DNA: TGTGCCAGCAGGCGGACAGGGGAAAACACCATATATTTT
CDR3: CASRRTGENTIYF

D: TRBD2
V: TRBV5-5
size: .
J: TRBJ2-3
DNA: TGTGCCAGCAACCGGGACTACCAACACGATACGCAGTATTTT
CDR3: CASNRDYQHDTQYF

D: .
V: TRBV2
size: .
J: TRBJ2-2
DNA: TGTGCCAGCAGGCGCACCGGGGAGCTGTTTTTT
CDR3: CASRRTGELFF

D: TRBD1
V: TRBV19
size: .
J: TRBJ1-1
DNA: TGTGCCAGTAGTACAGGGGGAACTATGAACACTGAAGCTTTCTTT
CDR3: CASSTGGTMNTEAFF

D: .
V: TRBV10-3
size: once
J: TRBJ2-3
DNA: TGTGCCATCTCTGACCGGGGCACAGATACGCAGTATTTT
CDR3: CAISDRGTDTQYF

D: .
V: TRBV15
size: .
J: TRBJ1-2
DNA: TGTGCCACCAGCAGAGATCTGCGGCGTCTCCACACCTTC
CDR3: CATSRDLRRLHTF

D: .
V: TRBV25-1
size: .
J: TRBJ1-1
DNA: TGTGCCAGCAGTACAGGGAATTCCCAGAACACTGAAGCTTTCTTT
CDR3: CASSTGNSQNTEAFF

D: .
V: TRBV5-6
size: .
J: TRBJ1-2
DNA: TGTGCCAGCAGCCCCTTGGGGACTAGCTATGGCTACACCTTC
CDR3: CASSPLGTSYGYTF

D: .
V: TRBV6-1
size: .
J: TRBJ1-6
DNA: TGTGCCAGCAGTGAACCAGGCCGCTCGGGGTCACCCCTCCACTTT
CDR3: CASSEPGRSGSPLHF

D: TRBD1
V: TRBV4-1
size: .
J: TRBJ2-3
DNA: TGCGCCAGCAGCCAAGGAAGGGGGCTGAGGAGAACAGATACGCAGTATTTT
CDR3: CASSQGRGLRRTDTQYF

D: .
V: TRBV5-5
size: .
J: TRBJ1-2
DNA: TGTGCCAGCAGCTTGGTTCCCGGGGGCTACACCTTC
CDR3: CASSLVPGGYTF

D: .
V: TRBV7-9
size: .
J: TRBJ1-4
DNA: TGTGCCAGCAGCATCGGACTGCCCAATGAAAAACTGTTTTTT
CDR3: CASSIGLPNEKLFF

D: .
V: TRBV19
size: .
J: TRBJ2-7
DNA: TGTGCCAGTAGTATAGGGGCTCGGACCGGGGGTACCTACGAGCAGTACTTC
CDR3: CASSIGARTGGTYEQYF

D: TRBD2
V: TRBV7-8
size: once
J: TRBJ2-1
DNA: TGTGCCAGCAGCTTAGAGTATATAGCGGGGGGGCCTGGAGACAATGAGCAGTTCTTC
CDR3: CASSLEYIAGGPGDNEQFF

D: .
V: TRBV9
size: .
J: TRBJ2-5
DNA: TGTGCCAGCAGCGTAGCGGCAGGGCGGGAGACCCAGTACTTC
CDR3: CASSVAAGRETQYF

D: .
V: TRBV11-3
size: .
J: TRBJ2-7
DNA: TGTGCCAGCAGCTTAGCGATAGGACATCCCGTCTCCTACGAGCAGTACTTC
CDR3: CASSLAIGHPVSYEQYF

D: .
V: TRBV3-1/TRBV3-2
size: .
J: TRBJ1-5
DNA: TGTGCCAGCAGCCAAGGGAGGCCCCAAGGGCCCCAGCATTTT
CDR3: CASSQGRPQGPQHF

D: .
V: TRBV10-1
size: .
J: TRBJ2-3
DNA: TGCGCCAGCAGTGAGCTGAGCACAGATACGCAGTATTTT
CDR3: CASSELSTDTQYF

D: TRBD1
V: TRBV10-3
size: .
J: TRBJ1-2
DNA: TGTGCCATCAGCGGGACAGGGGGTGGTGGCTACACCTTC
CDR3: CAISGTGGGGYTF

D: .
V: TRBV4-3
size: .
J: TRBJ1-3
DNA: TGCGCCAGCAGCCAAGACGCGGCAGGGGCATACGGAAACACCATATATTTT
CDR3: CASSQDAAGAYGNTIYF

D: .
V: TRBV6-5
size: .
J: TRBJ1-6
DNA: TGTGCCAGCAGTTATCGGAATTCACCCCTCCACTTT
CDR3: CASSYRNSPLHF

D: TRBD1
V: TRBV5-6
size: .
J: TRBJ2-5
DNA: TGTGCCAGCAGCCCGGACAGGGGGGGAGAGACCCAGTACTTC
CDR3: CASSPDRGGETQYF

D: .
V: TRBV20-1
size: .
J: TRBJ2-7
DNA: TGCAGTGCTACGCAGTCCTACGAGCAGTACTTC
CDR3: CSATQSYEQYF

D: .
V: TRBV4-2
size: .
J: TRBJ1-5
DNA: TGTGCCAGCAGCCAAGATCGCAGGGCAGATCGGCCCCAGCATTTT
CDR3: CASSQDRRADRPQHF

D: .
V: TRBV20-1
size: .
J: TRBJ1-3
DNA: TGCAGTGCTGGTGAGGGCCCTGGAAACACCATATATTTT
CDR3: CSAGEGPGNTIYF